One and the same sample provided the 22 T cell receptor beta chains below, sequenced in a study of OX40 agonist ivuxolimab in advanced cancers. Generated by immunoSEQ multiplex PCR, the TCRdb table keeps only in-frame clones and is missing some. Of about 45,000 clones in the sample, more than 75% were seen once. The sequences come from CD4+ or CD8+ T cells sorted from blood, collected in a trial of the OX40 agonist ivuxolimab. Source of these receptors: an adult with an advanced solid tumor such as melanoma, head and neck, liver or kidney cancer.

This sequence joins TRBV11-2 and TRBJ2-5; D may be TRBD1 (5 bases). Trimming removed 1 base at V and 5 bases at J, with 14 bases between. Germline assignment: CDR1 SGHAT and CDR2 FQNNGV. The CDR3 extends over 15 amino acids. As DNA, the CDR3 is TGTGCCAGCAGCTTAGTCCAGGGTGTAGGTGAGACCCAGTACTTC. Protein product: CASSLVQGVGETQYF. Supplemented by reference TRBV11-2 and TRBJ2-5, the full variable domain reads EAGVAQSPRYKIIEKRQSVAFWCNPISGHATLYWYQQILGQGPKLLIQFQNNGVVDDSQLPKDRFSAERLKGVDSTLKIQPAKLEDSAVYLCASSLVQGVGETQYFGPGTRLLVL.

This clone was counted a single time. V is TRBV11-3 and J is TRBJ2-1; D remains unclear. CDR1 is SGHNT and CDR2 is YENEEA in the germline V gene. The CDR3 covers 13 residues. V lost 1 base and J 9 bases, leaving 10 bases between the germline ends. The CDR3: CASSLAWGGEQFF. The CDR3, as DNA: TGTGCCAGCAGCTTAGCCTGGGGTGGTGAGCAGTTCTTC.

The rearrangement joins TRBV27 to TRBJ1-2; perhaps TRBD1 as D (6 bases). V was shortened by 0 bases and J by 8 bases, with 16 bases between the two germline ends. The CDR3 is 15 residues long. Germline-derived CDR1 and CDR2 are MNHEY and SMNVEV (reference sequence). CDR3 in amino acids: CASSLSMWGAVGYTF. DNA for the CDR3: TGTGCCAGCAGTTTATCGATGTGGGGGGCAGTGGGCTACACCTTC.

The chain has TRBV30 and TRBJ2-7, with TRBD1 matching over 7 bases. Germline CDR1 is GTSNPN and CDR2 is SVGIG (reference sequence). The CDR3 has 16 amino acids. Trimming cost V 2 bases and J 5 bases; bases outside gene matches: 15. The CDR3 here is CAWSPLPRGRDNEQYF. The CDR3 bases are TGTGCCTGGAGTCCCCTGCCGAGGGGGCGCGATAACGAGCAGTACTTC.

The chain is built from TRBV28 and TRBJ1-4, with D possibly being TRBD1 (6 bases). Trimming removed 2 bases at V and 4 bases at J, with 14 bases between. The CDR3 is 16 amino acids. Looked up from germline, CDR1 is MDHEN and CDR2 is SYDVKM. Written as DNA, the CDR3 is TGTGCCAGCAGTTTAACGCCGACAGGCCTTAATGAAAAACTGTTTTTT. It yields the protein CASSLTPTGLNEKLFF.

The chain links TRBV27 to TRBJ1-1; D not resolved. The V end lost 10 bases, the J end lost 5 bases, and 14 bases lay between the germline ends. The CDR3 sequence is 12 residues long. From germline, CDR1 is MNHEY and CDR2 SMNVEV (reference sequence). The CDR3 DNA is TGTGCCACTAAAAAGAGCTGGACTGAAGCTTTCTTT. It is translated as CATKKSWTEAFF.

This clone was detected a few times. This chain links TRBV4-3 with TRBJ2-7; D might be TRBD1 or TRBD2, each matching 6 bases. CDR3 length: 16 residues. The V end lost 0 bases, the J end lost 1 base, and 13 bases lay between the germline ends. CDR1 and CDR2 (germline): LGHNA, YSLEER. CDR3 protein: CASSQDTPGASYEQYF. For the CDR3, the DNA is TGCGCCAGCAGCCAAGATACGCCGGGGGCGTCCTACGAGCAGTACTTC.

The rearrangement links TRBV5-4 to TRBJ2-7; D not resolved. CDR1 and CDR2 (germline): SGHNT, YYREEE (reference sequence). The CDR3 spans 13 residues. The V end lost 1 base, the J end lost 1 base, and 6 bases lay between the germline ends. CDR3 nucleotides: TGTGCCAGCAGCTTGACACCGTCCTACGAGCAGTACTTC. Translation: CASSLTPSYEQYF.

The chain uses TRBV5-8 and TRBJ2-7, with D perhaps TRBD1 (5 bases). Germline CDR1 is SGHTS and CDR2 is YDEGEE. V was pared by 5 bases and J by 5 bases, with 11 bases between. The CDR3 loop spans 12 amino acids. This chain's CDR3 is CASRSGYHEQYF. The CDR3 bases are TGTGCCAGCAGATCAGGGTATCACGAGCAGTACTTC.

The chain links TRBV9 to TRBJ2-2; D gene uncertain. The CDR3 totals 13 residues. CDR1 is SGDLS, CDR2 YYNGEE, per germline. V lost 0 bases, J lost 7 bases, and 7 bases lay in between. The CDR3 coding sequence is TGTGCCAGCAGCGTAGTTCTTATCGGGGAGCTGTTTTTT. Residues: CASSVVLIGELFF.

The CDR3 loop reads CAWMGFYNEQFF. The CDR3 DNA sequence: TGTGCCTGGATGGGCTTCTACAATGAGCAGTTCTTC. The chain combines TRBV30 with TRBJ2-1; D gene unclear. The CDR3 has 12 residues. Trimming stripped 4 bases from V and 3 bases from J, with 7 bases between. Germline CDR1 and CDR2: GTSNPN and SVGIG (reference sequence).

The gene calls are TRBV10-1 and TRBJ2-6; D not resolved. V was pared by 2 bases and J by 2 bases, with 10 bases between. This CDR3 has 16 amino acids. The germline gives CDR1 WNHNN, CDR2 SYGVQD (reference sequence). As DNA, the CDR3 is TGCGCCAGCAGTGAGATCTCGGTGGCTGGGGCCAACGTCCTGACTTTC. Protein sequence: CASSEISVAGANVLTF.

The chain is built from TRBV30 and TRBJ2-7; D is unresolved. The CDR3 has 12 residues. Between the trimmed V and J ends, which lost 1 base and 0 bases, there was a span of 4 bases. CDR1 GTSNPN and CDR2 SVGIG come from the germline V gene (reference sequence). CDR3 loop: CAWSESSYEQYF. CDR3 in DNA: TGTGCCTGGAGTGAAAGCTCCTACGAGCAGTACTTC.

The rearrangement links TRBV11-2 to TRBJ2-7; D is uncertain. This CDR3 has 13 amino acids. V lost 2 bases and J lost 2, with 7 bases in between. CDR1 and CDR2 (germline): SGHAT, FQNNGV. The CDR3 DNA reads TGTGCCAGCAGCTTATGGGATGCCTACGAGCAGTACTTC. Translating gives CASSLWDAYEQYF. Based on the CDR3 plus reference TRBV11-2 and TRBJ2-7, the full variable domain is EAGVAQSPRYKIIEKRQSVAFWCNPISGHATLYWYQQILGQGPKLLIQFQNNGVVDDSQLPKDRFSAERLKGVDSTLKIQPAKLEDSAVYLCASSLWDAYEQYFGPGTRLTVT.

V usage is TRBV19 and J usage is TRBJ1-4; D unresolved. The V end lost 3 bases, the J end lost 0 bases, and 11 bases lay between the germline ends. The germline V gene has CDR1 LNHDA and CDR2 SQIVND (reference sequence). CDR3 length: 16 residues. In DNA form, the CDR3 reads TGTGCCAGTAGTATTTCGGGAGTCTCAACTAATGAAAAACTGTTTTTT. Its protein product is CASSISGVSTNEKLFF.

A word on this clone: Relative to the germline gene, one junction end is altered; a read error may explain this. The CDR3 region is CASSSGLAGGYEQFF. The CDR3 DNA reads TGTGCTAGCAGCTCGGGACTAGCGGGGGGCTATGAGCAGTTCTTC. This chain uses TRBV7-7 with TRBJ2-1, with 15 bases lining up with TRBD2. The germline CDR1 and CDR2 sequences are SSHAT and FNYEAQ (reference sequence). The CDR3 contains 15 residues.

The genes are TRBV29-1 and TRBJ2-7, with D perhaps matching TRBD2 (6 bases). Trimming took off 1 base at V and 2 bases at J, with 12 bases between the two ends. The germline CDR1 and CDR2 sequences are SQVTM and ANQGSEA. The CDR3 spans 14 residues. CDR3 bases: TGCAGCGTTGAAGGCCAGGAGGGAACCTACGAGCAGTACTTC. Amino acids: CSVEGQEGTYEQYF.

V usage is TRBV10-1 and J usage is TRBJ2-7, with 8 bases matching TRBD1. There are 15 residues in the CDR3. Germline values: CDR1 WNHNN, CDR2 SYGVQD (reference sequence). V lost 0 bases, J lost 3 bases, and 4 bases stayed unmatched. The DNA for the CDR3 is TGCGCCAGCAGTGAGTCGGGGACAGGAGTCTACGAGCAGTACTTC. Translated, it gives CASSESGTGVYEQYF.

In nucleotides, the CDR3 is TGTGCCAGCAGCTCCCGGGACAGGGGGCTTTCTGGAAACACCATATATTTT. Translating gives CASSSRDRGLSGNTIYF. The chain has TRBV13 and TRBJ1-3, with 12 bases fitting TRBD1. The CDR3 consists of 17 residues. Per the germline V gene, CDR1 is PRHDT and CDR2 is FYEKMQ (reference sequence). The V segment lost 4 bases and the J segment 1 base; nucleotides outside the gene matches: 5.

A word on this clone: At one of its ends the junction is not consistent with the germline gene, which may arise from a read error. This sequence joins TRBV7-8 and TRBJ2-3, with TRBD2 identical over 7 bases. The V gene's germline CDR1 is SGHVS and CDR2 FQNEAQ. The CDR3 totals 14 residues. CDR3 sequence reads: CAGSLVGRSDTQYF. DNA of the CDR3: TGTGCCGGCAGCTTAGTCGGGAGGTCGGATACGCAGTATTTT.

The chain is built from TRBV11-3 and TRBJ2-1; 9 bases agree with TRBD2. Germline V lookup: CDR1 SGHNT, CDR2 YENEEA. V was clipped by 4 bases and J by 9 bases; unmatched bases: 10. The CDR3 has 15 amino acids. CDR3 sequence (DNA): TGTGCCAGCAGCTCCCGAGCGGGGGGATGGGGTGAGCAGTTCTTC. Encoded protein: CASSSRAGGWGEQFF.

The rearrangement links TRBV30 to TRBJ1-2; no clear D gene. Trimming shortened V by 4 bases and J by 6 bases, and 18 bases separated the two germline ends. The germline V gene has CDR1 GTSNPN and CDR2 SVGIG (reference sequence). The CDR3 length is 14 residues. The CDR3, as DNA: TGTGCCTGGACTCCTGTAGGCTGGGGAAATGGCTACACCTTC. Translation gives CAWTPVGWGNGYTF.